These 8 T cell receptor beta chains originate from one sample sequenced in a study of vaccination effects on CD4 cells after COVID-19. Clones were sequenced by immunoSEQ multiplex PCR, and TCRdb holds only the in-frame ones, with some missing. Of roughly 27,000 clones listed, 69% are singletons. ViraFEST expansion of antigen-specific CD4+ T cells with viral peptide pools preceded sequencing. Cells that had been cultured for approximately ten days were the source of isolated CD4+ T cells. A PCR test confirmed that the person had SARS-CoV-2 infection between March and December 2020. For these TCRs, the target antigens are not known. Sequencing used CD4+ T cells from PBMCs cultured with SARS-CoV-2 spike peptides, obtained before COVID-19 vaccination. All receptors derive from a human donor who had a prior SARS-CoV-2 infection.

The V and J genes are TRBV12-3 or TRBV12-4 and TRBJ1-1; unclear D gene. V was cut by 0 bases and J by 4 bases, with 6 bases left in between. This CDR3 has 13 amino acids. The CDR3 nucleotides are TGTGCCAGCAGTTTAGCAGTTGTCACTGAAGCTTTCTTT. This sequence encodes CASSLAVVTEAFF.

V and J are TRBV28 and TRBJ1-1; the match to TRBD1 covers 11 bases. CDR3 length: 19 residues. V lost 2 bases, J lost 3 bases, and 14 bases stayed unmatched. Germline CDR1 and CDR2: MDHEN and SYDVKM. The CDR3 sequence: CASSLSPPRTGGIDTEAFF. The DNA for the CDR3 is TGTGCCAGCAGTTTAAGTCCCCCTCGGACAGGGGGCATCGACACTGAAGCTTTCTTT.

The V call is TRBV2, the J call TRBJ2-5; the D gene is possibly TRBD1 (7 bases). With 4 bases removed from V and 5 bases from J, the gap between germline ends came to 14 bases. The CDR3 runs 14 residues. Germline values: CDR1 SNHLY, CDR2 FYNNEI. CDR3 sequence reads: CASSGQGGGETQYF. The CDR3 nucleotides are TGTGCCAGCAGTGGTCAGGGGGGAGGCGAGACCCAGTACTTC.

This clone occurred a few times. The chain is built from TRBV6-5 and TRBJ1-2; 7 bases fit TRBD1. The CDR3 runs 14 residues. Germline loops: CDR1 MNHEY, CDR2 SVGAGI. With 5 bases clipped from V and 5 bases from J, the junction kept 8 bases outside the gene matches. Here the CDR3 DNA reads TGTGCCAGCAGTCCGGGACAGACCCTTTATGGCTACACCTTC. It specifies CASSPGQTLYGYTF.

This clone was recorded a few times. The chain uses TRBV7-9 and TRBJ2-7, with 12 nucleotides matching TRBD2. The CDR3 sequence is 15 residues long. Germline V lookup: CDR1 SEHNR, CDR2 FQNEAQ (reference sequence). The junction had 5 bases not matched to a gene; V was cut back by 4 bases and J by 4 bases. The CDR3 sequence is CASSSRLAGEYEQYF. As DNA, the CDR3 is TGTGCCAGCAGCTCCCGACTAGCGGGAGAGTACGAGCAGTACTTC.

CDR3 amino acids: CASSLSEGKSPLHF. The DNA for the CDR3 is TGTGCCAGCAGCCTGAGCGAGGGGAAGTCACCCCTCCACTTT. The chain is built from TRBV3-1 (or the pseudogene TRBV3-2) and TRBJ1-6, with D possibly TRBD1 on 5 matching bases. The CDR3 runs 14 residues. Germline CDR1 LGHDT, CDR2 YNNKEL (reference sequence). The V end lost 4 bases, the J end lost 10 bases, and 14 bases lay between the germline ends.

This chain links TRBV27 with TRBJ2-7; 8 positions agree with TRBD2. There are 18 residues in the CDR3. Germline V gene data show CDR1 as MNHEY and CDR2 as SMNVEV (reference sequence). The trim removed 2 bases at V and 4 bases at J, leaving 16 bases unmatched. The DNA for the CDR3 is TGTGCCAGCAGTTTACGGTCCAACGACGGGGGGGCCTTTTACGAGCAGTACTTC. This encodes CASSLRSNDGGAFYEQYF.

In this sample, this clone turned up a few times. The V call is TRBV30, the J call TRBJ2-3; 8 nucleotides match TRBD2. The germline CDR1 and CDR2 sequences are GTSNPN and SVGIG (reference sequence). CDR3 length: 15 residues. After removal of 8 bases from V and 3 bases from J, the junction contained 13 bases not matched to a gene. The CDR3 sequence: CARGAAGAATDTQYF. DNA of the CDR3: TGTGCCCGGGGGGCAGCGGGAGCTGCGACAGATACGCAGTATTTT.